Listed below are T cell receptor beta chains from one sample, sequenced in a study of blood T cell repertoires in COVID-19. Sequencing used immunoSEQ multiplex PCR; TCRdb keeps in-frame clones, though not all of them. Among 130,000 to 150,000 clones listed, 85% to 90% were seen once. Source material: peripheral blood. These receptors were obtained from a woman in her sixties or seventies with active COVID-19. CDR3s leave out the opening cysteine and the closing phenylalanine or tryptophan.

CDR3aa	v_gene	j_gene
ATDRRESYEQY	TRBV19	TRBJ2-7
ASSLVRLAGENEQF	TRBV7-6	TRBJ2-1
ASSVGPDTEAF	TRBV9	TRBJ1-1
ASSVPQGFNTEAF	TRBV7-9	TRBJ1-1
ASSLASGGSGETQY	TRBV28	TRBJ2-5
ASRAGGGTDTQY	TRBV5-1	TRBJ2-3
ASSLTIMNTEAF	TRBV7-6	TRBJ1-1
ASSEAGRDTEAF	TRBV2	TRBJ1-1
ASSLAGAITGELF	TRBV6-5	TRBJ2-2
STVDRATYEQY	TRBV29-1	TRBJ2-7
ASSLEIMSEQY	TRBV7-2	TRBJ2-7
ASSRGRTRNYSNQPQH	TRBV7-2	TRBJ1-5
ASLRLKNTGELF	TRBV11-2	TRBJ2-2
ASSPTGSTNEKLF	TRBV6-5	TRBJ1-4
ASSFLGTSGRRTQY	TRBV27	TRBJ2-3
ASSESGGPTDTQY	TRBV10-1	TRBJ2-3
ASSLEQISYEQY	TRBV11-2	TRBJ2-7
ASRYAPPYEQY	TRBV6-2/TRBV6-3	TRBJ2-7
ASSVGAGYEQY	TRBV9	TRBJ2-7
ASSHWGGRARYEQY	TRBV4-1	TRBJ2-7
ASSYGRTSGTTDTQY	TRBV6-2/TRBV6-3	TRBJ2-3
ASSPAGPFYEQY	TRBV27	TRBJ2-7
ASSTGLRGYNSPLH	TRBV5-4	TRBJ1-6
ASSFPLWGSQETQY	TRBV28	TRBJ2-5
ASSPRRTGIYEQY	TRBV19	TRBJ2-7
ASDRGRGTEAF	TRBV2	TRBJ1-1
ASSLYRGRYEQY	TRBV28	TRBJ2-7
ASSERGTGLLPYYT	TRBV6-1	TRBJ1-2
ASSPGGSPYNEQF	TRBV18	TRBJ2-1
ASSEKQGNTEAF	TRBV18	TRBJ1-1
ASSERQQNTEAF	TRBV9	TRBJ1-1
ASSVLGDSFTGELF	TRBV9	TRBJ2-2
ASSTWDGGEQY	TRBV18	TRBJ2-7
ATSRAWDTYGYT	TRBV15	TRBJ1-2
ASSVGGSSYEQY	TRBV9	TRBJ2-7
ASSPGGDNSPLH	TRBV7-2	TRBJ1-6
ASSPDRVREQY	TRBV18	TRBJ2-7
ASSLAGLAGAKSAY	TRBV5-6	TRBJ2-4
SASVTGEKETQY	TRBV20-1	TRBJ2-5
ASSQEGVQY	TRBV11-2	TRBJ2-3
ASRLAGGPYNEQF	TRBV6-5	TRBJ2-1
ASSSGQLTGYT	TRBV12-3/TRBV12-4	TRBJ1-2
ASSTGLAGVEDTQY	TRBV7-3	TRBJ2-3
ASSRGGGYEQY	TRBV6-6	TRBJ2-7
ASSEGGWDTEAF	TRBV5-4	TRBJ1-1
ASSATGQGGTDTQY	TRBV9	TRBJ2-3
SVRAGVGSYEQY	TRBV29-1	TRBJ2-7
ASSVDGQGARYGYT	TRBV9	TRBJ1-2
ASSLERPYEQY	TRBV11-2	TRBJ2-7
ASSFDGRAYNEQF	TRBV6-5	TRBJ2-1
ASSPRGSGRGPSEQF	TRBV7-9	TRBJ2-1
ASSPSGYGYT	TRBV28	TRBJ1-2
ASSFTGVGNEQF	TRBV5-6	TRBJ2-1
ASSPDSRNSPLH	TRBV6-6	TRBJ1-6
ASSVGVWGLAVYNEQF	TRBV9	TRBJ2-1
ATRRTVIGEKLF	TRBV15	TRBJ1-4
ASRLGTSRYTGELF	TRBV28	TRBJ2-2
SVEGLFQDRQGIGTDTQY	TRBV29-1	TRBJ2-3
SVRVNTEAF	TRBV29-1	TRBJ1-1
ASSSRSSRGSPLH	TRBV28	TRBJ1-6